The source of this TCR beta chain is a study of human T cells and chemical hapten exposure. Overall study context: The cohort included alopecia areata under or over 50% scalp, totalis and universalis.

Per the germline V gene, CDR1 is SGHVS and CDR2 is FNYEAQ. V lost 5 bases and J lost 3, with 16 bases in between. This CDR3 has 15 residues. Unique molecular identifiers were attached to individual cDNA molecules within the library. MiXCR, run by TCRdb on the RACE reads, gives a single entry per CDR3 protein. There are a few hundred thousand distinct CDR3 sequences in the sample; approximately 5.8% occur only once, and over 7% lies in the top ten. Time point: pre-sensitization, week 0. Treatment specified: therapeutic diphenylcyclopropenone sensitization with weekly scalp DPC. The donor pool consisted of alopecia patients aged 18 to 70 years, considered suitable for DPC. This clonotype was recorded at least ten times.

The receptor comes from a young woman with alopecia areata. Some clones in this sample may be carry-over from other donors' samples. This chain joins TRBV7-6 and TRBJ2-5; a weak D match, TRBD2 (6 bases). The sequenced sample was whole blood, obtained in connection with sensitization to the hapten diphenylcyclopropenone (DPC). CDR3: CASSPLTSQKETQYF. As DNA, the CDR3 is TGTGCCAGCAGCCCACTTACTAGCCAGAAAGAGACCCAGTACTTC. The whole variable domain, filled in from reference TRBV7-6 and TRBJ2-5, reads GAGVSQSPRYKVTKRGQDVALRCDPISGHVSLYWYRQALGQGPEFLTYFNYEAQQDKSGLPNDRFSAERPEGSISTLTIQRTEQRDSAMYRCASSPLTSQKETQYFGPGTRLLVL.